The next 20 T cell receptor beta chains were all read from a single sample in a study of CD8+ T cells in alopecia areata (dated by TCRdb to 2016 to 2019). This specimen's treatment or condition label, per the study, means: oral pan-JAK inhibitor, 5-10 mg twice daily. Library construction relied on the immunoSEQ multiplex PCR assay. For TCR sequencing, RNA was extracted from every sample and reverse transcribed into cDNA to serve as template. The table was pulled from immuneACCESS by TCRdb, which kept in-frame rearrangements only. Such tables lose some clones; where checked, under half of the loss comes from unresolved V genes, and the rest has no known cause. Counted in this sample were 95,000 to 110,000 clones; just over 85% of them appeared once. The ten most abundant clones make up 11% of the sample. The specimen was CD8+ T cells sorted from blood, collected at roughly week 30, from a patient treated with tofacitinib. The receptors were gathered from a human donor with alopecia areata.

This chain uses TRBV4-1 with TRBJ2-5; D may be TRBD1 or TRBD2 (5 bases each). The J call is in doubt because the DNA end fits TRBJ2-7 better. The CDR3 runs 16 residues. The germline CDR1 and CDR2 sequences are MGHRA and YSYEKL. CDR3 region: CASSHDSGTATYEQYF. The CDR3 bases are TGCGCCAGCAGCCATGACTCCGGGACGGCTACCTACGAGCAGTACTTC.

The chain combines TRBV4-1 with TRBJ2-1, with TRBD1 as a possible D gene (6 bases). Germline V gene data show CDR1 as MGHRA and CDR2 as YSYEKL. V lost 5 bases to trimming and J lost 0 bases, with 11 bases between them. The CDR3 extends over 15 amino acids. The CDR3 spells CASSLRTVSYNEQFF. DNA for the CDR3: TGCGCCAGCAGCTTGAGGACAGTCTCCTACAATGAGCAGTTCTTC.

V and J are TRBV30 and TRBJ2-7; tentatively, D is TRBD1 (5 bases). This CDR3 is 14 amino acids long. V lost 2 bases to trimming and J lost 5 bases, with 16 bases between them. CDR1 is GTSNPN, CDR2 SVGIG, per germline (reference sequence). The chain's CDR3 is CAWSPGQGLDEQYF. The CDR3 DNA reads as TGTGCCTGGAGTCCGGGTCAGGGTCTCGACGAGCAGTACTTC.

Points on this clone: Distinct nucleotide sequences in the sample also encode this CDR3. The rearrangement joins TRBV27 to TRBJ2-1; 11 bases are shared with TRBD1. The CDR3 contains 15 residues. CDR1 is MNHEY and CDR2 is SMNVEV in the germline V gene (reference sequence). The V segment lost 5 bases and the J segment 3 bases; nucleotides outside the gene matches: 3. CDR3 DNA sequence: TGTGCCAGCAGTAGCGGGACAGGGGGCTACAATGAGCAGTTCTTC. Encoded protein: CASSSGTGGYNEQFF.

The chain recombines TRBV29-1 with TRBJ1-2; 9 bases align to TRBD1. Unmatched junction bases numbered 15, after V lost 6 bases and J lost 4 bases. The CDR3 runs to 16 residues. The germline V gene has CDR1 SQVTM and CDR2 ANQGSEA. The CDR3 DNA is TGCAGCGTCGACCTTACTACGACAGGGGGGTTCTATGGCTACACCTTC. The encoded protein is CSVDLTTTGGFYGYTF.

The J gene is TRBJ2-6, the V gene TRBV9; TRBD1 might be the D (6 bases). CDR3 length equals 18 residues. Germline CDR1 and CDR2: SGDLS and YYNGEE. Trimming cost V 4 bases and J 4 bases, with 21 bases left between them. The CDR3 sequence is CASSLPAGVDSGANVLTF. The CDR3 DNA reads TGTGCCAGCAGCTTACCGGCAGGGGTCGATTCGGGGGCCAACGTCCTGACTTTC.

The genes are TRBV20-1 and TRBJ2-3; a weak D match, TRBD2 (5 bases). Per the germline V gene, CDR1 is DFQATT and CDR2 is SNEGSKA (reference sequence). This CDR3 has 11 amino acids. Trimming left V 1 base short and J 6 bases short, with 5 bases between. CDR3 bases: TGCAGTGCTAGAGGAGGGGATACGCAGTATTTT. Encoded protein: CSARGGDTQYF.

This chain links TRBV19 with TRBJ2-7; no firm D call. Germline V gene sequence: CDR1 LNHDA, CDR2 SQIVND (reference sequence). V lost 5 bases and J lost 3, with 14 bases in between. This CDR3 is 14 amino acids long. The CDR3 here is CASSPTDWIYEQYF. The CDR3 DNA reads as TGTGCCAGTAGTCCCACCGACTGGATCTACGAGCAGTACTTC.

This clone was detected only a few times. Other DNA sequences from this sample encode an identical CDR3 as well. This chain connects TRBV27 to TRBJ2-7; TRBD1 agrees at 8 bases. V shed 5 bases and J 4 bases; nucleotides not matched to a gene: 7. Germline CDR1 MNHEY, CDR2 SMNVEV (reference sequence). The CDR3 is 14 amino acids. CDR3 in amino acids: CASSLGQGSYEQYF. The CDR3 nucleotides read TGTGCCAGCAGTCTCGGACAGGGATCTTACGAGCAGTACTTC.

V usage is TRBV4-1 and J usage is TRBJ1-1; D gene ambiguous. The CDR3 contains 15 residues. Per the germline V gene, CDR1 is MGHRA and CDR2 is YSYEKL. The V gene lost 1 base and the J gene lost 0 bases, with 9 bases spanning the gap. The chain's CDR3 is CASSQAGDMNTEAFF. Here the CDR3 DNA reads TGCGCCAGCAGCCAAGCGGGAGATATGAACACTGAAGCTTTCTTT.

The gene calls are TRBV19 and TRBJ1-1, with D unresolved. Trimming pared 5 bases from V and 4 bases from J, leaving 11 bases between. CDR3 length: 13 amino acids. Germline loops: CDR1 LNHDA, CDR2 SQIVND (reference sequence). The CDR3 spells CASSFGGRTEAFF. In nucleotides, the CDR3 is TGTGCCAGTAGTTTCGGTGGACGCACTGAAGCTTTCTTT.

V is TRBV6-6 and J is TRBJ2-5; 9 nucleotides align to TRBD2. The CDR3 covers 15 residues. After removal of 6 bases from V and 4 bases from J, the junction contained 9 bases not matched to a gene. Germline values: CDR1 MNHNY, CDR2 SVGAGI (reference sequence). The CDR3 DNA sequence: TGTGCCAGCAGACCGGGCGGGAGGGCCCGAGAGACCCAGTACTTC. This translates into CASRPGGRARETQYF.

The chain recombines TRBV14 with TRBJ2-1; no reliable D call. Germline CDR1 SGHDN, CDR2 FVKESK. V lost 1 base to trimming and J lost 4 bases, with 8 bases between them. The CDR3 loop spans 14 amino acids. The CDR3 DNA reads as TGTGCCAGCAGCCAAGGCTACAGTTACAATGAGCAGTTCTTC. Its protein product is CASSQGYSYNEQFF.

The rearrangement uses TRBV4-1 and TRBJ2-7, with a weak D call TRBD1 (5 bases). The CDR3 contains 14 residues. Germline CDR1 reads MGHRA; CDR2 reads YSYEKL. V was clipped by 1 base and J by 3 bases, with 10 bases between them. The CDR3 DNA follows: TGCGCCAGCAGCCAAGGGCAGGGATACTACGAGCAGTACTTC. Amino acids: CASSQGQGYYEQYF.

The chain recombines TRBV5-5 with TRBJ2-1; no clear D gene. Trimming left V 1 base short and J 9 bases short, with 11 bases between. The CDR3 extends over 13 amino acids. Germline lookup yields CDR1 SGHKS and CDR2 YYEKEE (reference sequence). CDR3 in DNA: TGTGCCAGCAGCTTGCATTATTCTACTGAGCAGTTCTTC. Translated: CASSLHYSTEQFF.

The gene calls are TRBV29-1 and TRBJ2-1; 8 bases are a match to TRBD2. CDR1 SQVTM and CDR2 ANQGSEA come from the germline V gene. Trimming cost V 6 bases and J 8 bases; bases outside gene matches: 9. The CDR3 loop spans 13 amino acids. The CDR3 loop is CSVVAGLLDEQFF. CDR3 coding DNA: TGCAGCGTAGTAGCGGGGCTCCTAGATGAGCAGTTCTTC.

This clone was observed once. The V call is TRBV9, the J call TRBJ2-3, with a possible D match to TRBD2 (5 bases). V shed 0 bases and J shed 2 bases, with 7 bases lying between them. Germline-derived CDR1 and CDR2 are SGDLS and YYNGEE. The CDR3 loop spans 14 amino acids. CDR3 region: CASSVVEDTDTQYF. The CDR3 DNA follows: TGTGCCAGCAGCGTAGTGGAGGACACAGATACGCAGTATTTT.

Written as DNA, the CDR3 is TGTGCCAGCAGCTCATCAGCCGGGACAGGGAGTTATAGCAATCAGCCCCAGCATTTT. Translating it yields CASSSSAGTGSYSNQPQHF. The chain carries TRBV7-2 and TRBJ1-5; 9 positions agree with TRBD1. This CDR3 contains 19 residues. V trimming: 4 bases; J trimming: 0 bases; junction bases outside the gene matches: 13. Germline lookup yields CDR1 SGHTA and CDR2 FQGNSA.

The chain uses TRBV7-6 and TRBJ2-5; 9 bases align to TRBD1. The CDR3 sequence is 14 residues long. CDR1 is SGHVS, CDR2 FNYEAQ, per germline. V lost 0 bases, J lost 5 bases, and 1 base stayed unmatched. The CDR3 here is CASSLAGTGETQYF. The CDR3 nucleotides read TGTGCCAGCAGCTTAGCGGGGACAGGGGAGACCCAGTACTTC.

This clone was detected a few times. The DNA of the CDR3 is TGTGCCAGCAGTCCATCCGGGACTAGAGTCGACGAGCAGTACTTC. It codes for CASSPSGTRVDEQYF. J is TRBJ2-5 and V is TRBV6-1, with 8 nucleotides matching TRBD2. Gene TRBJ2-7 matches the end of the DNA better, so the J call may be wrong. The V gene's germline CDR1 is MNHNS and CDR2 SASEGT. The CDR3 consists of 15 residues.